This record covers a single T cell receptor (beta chain). Antigen: not known. Cultured CD4+ T-cell DNA underwent Oncomine TCR Beta short-read sequencing. Cultured CD4+ T cells were the source of extracted genomic DNA. TCRdb analysed the PCR reads with MiXCR anew, one entry per CDR3 protein. The table lists about 21,000 distinct CDR3 sequences, roughly 50% of them singletons, with roughly 9% in the top ten. These data come from a study of vaccination and CD4 T cells after COVID-19. Study-wide background: Every participant was given two doses of BNT162b2 or mRNA-1273 vaccine.

Treatment meaning: approximately nine-day PBMC culture with coronavirus spike peptide pools or control peptides (ViraFEST assay). V dropped 4 bases and J dropped 0; count of bases not matched to a gene: 6. The V gene's germline CDR1 is LGHDT and CDR2 YNNKEL (reference sequence). The CDR3 contains 15 residues. The chain recombines TRBV3-1 with TRBJ2-7, with TRBD1 matching 7 bases. This clonotype was obtained from a human donor who had recovered from COVID-19. The sequencing sample was made of CD4+ T cells from blood, cultured in vitro. For the CDR3, the DNA is TGTGCCAGCAGCCCGAGGAAGGGGGCCTCCTACGAGCAGTACTTC. This codes for CASSPRKGASYEQYF.